Listed below are T cell receptor beta chains from one sample, sequenced in a study of radiation and T cells in renal cell carcinoma. Only in-frame clones appear in the TCRdb table, and some are missing; sequencing was by immunoSEQ multiplex PCR. The sample holds some 140,000 clones, around nine tenths seen once. This specimen consisted of blood, obtained from a patient whose treatment included radiotherapy and nephrectomy. The receptor set was obtained from a woman in her fifties or sixties with renal cell carcinoma. CDR3s include the opening cysteine and the closing phenylalanine or tryptophan. D genes are given only for firm matches. Size tells how often a clone was seen (once, few, many) or the class of an expanded clone, and some rows leave it out.

D: TRBD1
V: TRBV5-4
J: TRBJ1-6
size: .
DNA: TGTGCCAGCAGCCCCACCCCCCGACAGGGTTCGGCTTCACCCCTCCACTTT
CDR3: CASSPTPRQGSASPLHF

D: TRBD1
V: TRBV14
J: TRBJ1-1
size: once
DNA: TGTGCCAGCAGCCCAGGGGGGCGCACTGAAGCTTTCTTT
CDR3: CASSPGGRTEAFF

D: .
V: TRBV29-1
J: TRBJ1-1
size: .
DNA: TGCAGCGTTGCGAACACTGAAGCTTTCTTT
CDR3: CSVANTEAFF

D: .
V: TRBV5-6
J: TRBJ1-1
size: .
DNA: TGTGCCAGCAGCTTGGGTGGACAGAAGGCTTTCTTT
CDR3: CASSLGGQKAFF

D: .
V: TRBV10-3
J: TRBJ2-1
size: .
DNA: TGTGCCATCAGTGCAGGCATCACAGTCGATGAGCAGTTCTTC
CDR3: CAISAGITVDEQFF

D: .
V: TRBV7-9
J: TRBJ1-1
size: .
DNA: TGTGCCAGCAGCCTGACCCTTCAGGGCAGCACTGAAGCTTTCTTT
CDR3: CASSLTLQGSTEAFF

D: .
V: TRBV6-1
J: TRBJ1-2
size: .
DNA: TGTGCCAGCAGTGCCGTGGAAGGGGATAACTATGGCTACACCTTC
CDR3: CASSAVEGDNYGYTF

D: TRBD2
V: TRBV29-1
J: TRBJ2-3
size: .
DNA: TGCAGCGTTTACCAGGGAGGGGATACGCAGTATTTT
CDR3: CSVYQGGDTQYF

D: .
V: TRBV27
J: TRBJ1-4
size: .
DNA: TGTGCCAGCGGTTGGGGCGGGAGGGGAGGGAAACTGTTTTTT
CDR3: CASGWGGRGGKLFF

D: .
V: TRBV6-5
J: TRBJ2-7
size: .
DNA: TGTGCCAGCAAGAAAGTGGGACGGGCCTACGAGCAGTACTTC
CDR3: CASKKVGRAYEQYF

D: TRBD1
V: TRBV19
J: TRBJ1-3
size: .
DNA: TGTGCCAGTAGTATCACAGGGGAAGGAAACACCATATATTTT
CDR3: CASSITGEGNTIYF

D: TRBD1
V: TRBV7-2
J: TRBJ1-4
size: .
DNA: TGTGCCAGCTCGACAGGGGGCATACGTGAAAAACTGTTTTTT
CDR3: CASSTGGIREKLFF

D: TRBD1
V: TRBV29-1
J: TRBJ2-1
size: .
DNA: TGCAGCGTTGAGGGACAGGGGGTCGATGAGCAGTTCTTC
CDR3: CSVEGQGVDEQFF

D: .
V: TRBV18
J: TRBJ2-6
size: .
DNA: TGTGCCAGCTCACCCGTCGGGATGTCTGGGGCCAACGTCCTGACTTTC
CDR3: CASSPVGMSGANVLTF

D: .
V: TRBV6-5
J: TRBJ2-5
size: .
DNA: TGTGCCAGCAGTTCACCGACAGCCCAAGAGACCCAGTACTTC
CDR3: CASSSPTAQETQYF

D: TRBD1
V: TRBV5-1
J: TRBJ1-1
size: .
DNA: TGCGCCAGCAGCTGGGCAGGGGGATTGAACACTGAAGCTTTCTTT
CDR3: CASSWAGGLNTEAFF

D: .
V: TRBV5-1
J: TRBJ2-7
size: .
DNA: TGCGCCAGCAGCTTCCGGGATTACTTACGAGAGCAGTACTTC
CDR3: CASSFRDYLREQYF

D: .
V: TRBV9
J: TRBJ1-5
size: .
DNA: TGTGCCAGCAGCGAAGGCGAAAATCAGCCCCAGCATTTT
CDR3: CASSEGENQPQHF

D: .
V: TRBV19
J: TRBJ2-2
size: .
DNA: TGTGCCAGTAGACCGGACCCGAACACCGGGGAGCTGTTTTTT
CDR3: CASRPDPNTGELFF

D: .
V: TRBV4-2
J: TRBJ1-1
size: .
DNA: TGTGCCAGCAGCCAAGATTTCGGACTCAAAGCTTTCTTT
CDR3: CASSQDFGLKAFF

D: TRBD1
V: TRBV5-5
J: TRBJ1-3
size: .
DNA: TGTGCCAGCAGACCGGGACAGATGGGGGGAAACACCATATATTTT
CDR3: CASRPGQMGGNTIYF

D: TRBD1
V: TRBV11-3
J: TRBJ2-5
size: .
DNA: TGTGCCAGCAGCTTAGGAGGTGGACAGGGGCAAGAGACCCAGTACTTC
CDR3: CASSLGGGQGQETQYF

D: TRBD2
V: TRBV29-1
J: TRBJ2-7
size: .
DNA: TGCAGCGTTGTAGCGGGTGCATACGAGCAGTACTTC
CDR3: CSVVAGAYEQYF

D: TRBD2
V: TRBV9
J: TRBJ2-2
size: .
DNA: TGTGCCAGCAGCCTCGGACTAGCGGGGGGGCTCCGGGAGCTGTTTTTT
CDR3: CASSLGLAGGLRELFF

D: TRBD2
V: TRBV13
J: TRBJ2-3
size: once
DNA: TGTGCCAGCAGCCAGACCGGGACTAATGCAGATACGCAGTATTTT
CDR3: CASSQTGTNADTQYF

D: .
V: TRBV20-1
J: TRBJ2-7
size: .
DNA: TGCAGCCCGACAAAATCCTACGAGCAGTACTTC
CDR3: CSPTKSYEQYF

D: .
V: TRBV4-2
J: TRBJ1-2
size: .
DNA: TGTGCCAGCAGCCAAGATAGCGAGATCTATGGCTACACCTTC
CDR3: CASSQDSEIYGYTF

D: .
V: TRBV9
J: TRBJ2-7
size: .
DNA: TGTGCCAGCAGCGCAGACAACTACGAGCAGTACTTC
CDR3: CASSADNYEQYF

D: TRBD1
V: TRBV5-1
J: TRBJ2-5
size: .
DNA: TGCGCCAGCACCCGGACAGGGGGTAAAGAGACCCAGTACTTC
CDR3: CASTRTGGKETQYF

D: .
V: TRBV11-2
J: TRBJ2-3
size: .
DNA: TGTGCCAGCAGCTTAAGATATGCAGAATCAGATACGCAGTATTTT
CDR3: CASSLRYAESDTQYF